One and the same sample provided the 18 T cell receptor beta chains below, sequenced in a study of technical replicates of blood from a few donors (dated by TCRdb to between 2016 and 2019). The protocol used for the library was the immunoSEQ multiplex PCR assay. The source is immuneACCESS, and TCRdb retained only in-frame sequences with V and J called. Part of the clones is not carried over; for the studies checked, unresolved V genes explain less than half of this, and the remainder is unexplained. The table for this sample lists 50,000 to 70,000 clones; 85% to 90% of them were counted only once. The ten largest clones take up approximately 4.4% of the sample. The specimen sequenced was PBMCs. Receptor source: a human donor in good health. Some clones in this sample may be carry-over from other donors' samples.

The CDR3 sequence: CASSQGTGGVETQYF. DNA of the CDR3: TGCGCCAGCAGCCAAGGCACAGGGGGCGTTGAGACCCAGTACTTC. The genes are TRBV4-1 and TRBJ2-5, with TRBD1 matching over 9 bases. The CDR3 spans 15 residues. CDR1 and CDR2 from the germline V gene are MGHRA and YSYEKL. V shed 1 base, J shed 5 bases, and the junction held 5 bases outside the gene matches.

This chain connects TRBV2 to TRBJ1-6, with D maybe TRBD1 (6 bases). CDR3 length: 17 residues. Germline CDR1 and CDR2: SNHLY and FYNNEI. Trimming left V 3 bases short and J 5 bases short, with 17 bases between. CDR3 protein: CASSEYPPGQNNSPLHF. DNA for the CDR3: TGTGCCAGCAGTGAGTATCCTCCTGGACAGAATAATTCACCCCTCCACTTT.

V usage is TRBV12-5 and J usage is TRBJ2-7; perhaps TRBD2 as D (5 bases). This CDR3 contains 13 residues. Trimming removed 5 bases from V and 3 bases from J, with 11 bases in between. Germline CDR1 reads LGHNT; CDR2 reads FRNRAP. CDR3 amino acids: CASGPGLGYEQYF. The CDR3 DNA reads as TGTGCTAGTGGTCCAGGACTGGGCTACGAGCAGTACTTC. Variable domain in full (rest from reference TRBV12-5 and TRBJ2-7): DARVTQTPRHKVTEMGQEVTMRCQPILGHNTVFWYRQTMMQGLELLAYFRNRAPLDDSGMPKDRFSAEMPDATLATLKIQPSEPRDSAVYFCASGPGLGYEQYFGPGTRLTVT.

The CDR3 DNA reads as TGTGCCAGTAGTATTGCGGTCGGCAATGAGCAGTTCTTC. The encoded protein is CASSIAVGNEQFF. The V call is TRBV19, the J call TRBJ2-1, with D uncertain. Germline-derived CDR1 and CDR2 are LNHDA and SQIVND (reference sequence). Trimming left V 3 bases short and J 6 bases short, with 9 bases between. The CDR3 length is 13 residues.

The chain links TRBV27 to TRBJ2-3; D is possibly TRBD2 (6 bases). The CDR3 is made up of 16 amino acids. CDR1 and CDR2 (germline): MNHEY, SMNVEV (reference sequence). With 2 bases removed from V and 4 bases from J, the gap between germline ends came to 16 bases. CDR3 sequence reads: CASSLSRGSASDTQYF. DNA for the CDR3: TGTGCCAGCAGTTTAAGCCGGGGGAGCGCGTCAGATACGCAGTATTTT.

The CDR3 sequence is CASSSDSLSYEQYF. In DNA form, the CDR3 reads TGTGCCAGCAGCTCCGACTCCCTCTCCTACGAGCAGTACTTC. The rearrangement uses TRBV7-2 and TRBJ2-7; D unclear. The CDR3 has 14 amino acids. Germline assignment: CDR1 SGHTA and CDR2 FQGNSA. V lost 4 bases, J lost 0 bases, and 10 bases lay in between.

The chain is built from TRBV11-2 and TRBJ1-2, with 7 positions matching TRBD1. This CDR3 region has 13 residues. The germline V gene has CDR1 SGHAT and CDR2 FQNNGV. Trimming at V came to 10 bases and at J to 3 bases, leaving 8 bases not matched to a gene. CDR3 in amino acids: CANLDRVHYGYTF. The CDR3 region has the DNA TGTGCCAACCTCGACAGGGTGCACTATGGCTACACCTTC. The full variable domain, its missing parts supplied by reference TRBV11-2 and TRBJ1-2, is EAGVAQSPRYKIIEKRQSVAFWCNPISGHATLYWYQQILGQGPKLLIQFQNNGVVDDSQLPKDRFSAERLKGVDSTLKIQPAKLEDSAVYLCANLDRVHYGYTFGSGTRLTVV.

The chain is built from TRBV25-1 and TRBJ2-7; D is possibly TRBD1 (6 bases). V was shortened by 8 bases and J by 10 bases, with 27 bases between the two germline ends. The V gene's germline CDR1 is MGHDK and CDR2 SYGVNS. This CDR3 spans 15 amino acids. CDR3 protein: CASSTGTNILRGQYF. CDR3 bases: TGTGCCAGCTCCACCGGGACAAACATTCTACGGGGACAGTACTTC.

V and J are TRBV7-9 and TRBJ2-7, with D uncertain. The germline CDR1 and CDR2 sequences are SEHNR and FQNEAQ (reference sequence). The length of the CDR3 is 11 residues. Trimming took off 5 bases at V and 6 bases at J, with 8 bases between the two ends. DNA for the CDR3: TGTGCCAGCAGCGATGCGCTCGAGCAGTACTTC. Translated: CASSDALEQYF.

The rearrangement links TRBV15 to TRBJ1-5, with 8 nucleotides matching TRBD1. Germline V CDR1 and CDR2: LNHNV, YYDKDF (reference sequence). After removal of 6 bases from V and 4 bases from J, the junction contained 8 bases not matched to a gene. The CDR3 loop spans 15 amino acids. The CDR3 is CATRNGQGGNQPQHF. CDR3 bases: TGTGCCACCAGAAACGGACAGGGAGGGAATCAGCCCCAGCATTTT.

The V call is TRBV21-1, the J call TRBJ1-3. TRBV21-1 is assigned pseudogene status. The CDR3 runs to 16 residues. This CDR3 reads CASSKALRGLGNTIYF. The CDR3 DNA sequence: TGTGCCAGCAGCAAAGCGCTGCGGGGGCTTGGAAACACCATATATTTT.

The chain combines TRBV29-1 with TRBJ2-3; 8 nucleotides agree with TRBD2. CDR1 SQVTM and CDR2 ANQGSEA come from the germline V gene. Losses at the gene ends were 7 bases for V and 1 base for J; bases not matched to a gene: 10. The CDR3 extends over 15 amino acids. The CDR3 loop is CSGSGRTWGTDTQYF. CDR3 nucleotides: TGCAGCGGAAGCGGGAGAACCTGGGGCACAGATACGCAGTATTTT.

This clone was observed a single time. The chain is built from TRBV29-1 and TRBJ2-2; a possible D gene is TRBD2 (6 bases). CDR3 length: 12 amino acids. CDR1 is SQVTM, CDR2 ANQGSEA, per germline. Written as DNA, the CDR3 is TGCAGTGGGGAGGTGAACACCGGGGAGCTGTTTTTT. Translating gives CSGEVNTGELFF.

The CDR3 DNA follows: TGTGCCAGCAGTTTAATTGGGGGGGCTGGGACCCAGTACTTC. Amino acids: CASSLIGGAGTQYF. The chain links TRBV27 to TRBJ2-5, with D maybe TRBD2 (7 bases). The CDR3 totals 14 residues. V shed 2 bases and J shed 7 bases, with 14 bases lying between them. The germline V gene has CDR1 MNHEY and CDR2 SMNVEV (reference sequence).

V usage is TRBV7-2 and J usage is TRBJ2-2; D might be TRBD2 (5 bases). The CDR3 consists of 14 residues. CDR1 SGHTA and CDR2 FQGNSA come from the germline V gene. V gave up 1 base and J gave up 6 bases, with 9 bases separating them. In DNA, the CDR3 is TGTGCCAGCAGCTTAGGGCCTAGCCCCGGGGAGCTGTTTTTT. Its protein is CASSLGPSPGELFF.

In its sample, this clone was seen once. The CDR3 DNA follows: TGTGCCAGCAGTGGACAGGAGAACACTGAAGCTTTCTTT. Protein product: CASSGQENTEAFF. The V gene is TRBV7-6, the J gene TRBJ1-1, with 7 bases matching TRBD1. V gave up 6 bases and J gave up 1 base; unmatched junction bases: 2. Per germline, CDR1 SGHVS and CDR2 FNYEAQ. The CDR3 is 13 residues long.

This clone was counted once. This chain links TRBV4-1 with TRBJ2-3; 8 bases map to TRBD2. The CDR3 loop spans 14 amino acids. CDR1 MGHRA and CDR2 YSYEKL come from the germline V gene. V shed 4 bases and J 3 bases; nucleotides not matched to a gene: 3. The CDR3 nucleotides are TGCGCCAGCAGCCGGGGCGGGGGGACAGATACGCAGTATTTT. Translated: CASSRGGGTDTQYF.

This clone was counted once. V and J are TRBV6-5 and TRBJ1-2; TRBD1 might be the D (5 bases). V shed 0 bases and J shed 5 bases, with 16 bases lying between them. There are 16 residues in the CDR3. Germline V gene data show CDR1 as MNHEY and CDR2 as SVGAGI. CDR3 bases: TGTGCCAGCAGTTACTCTGACAGATTTTTATCATATGGCTACACCTTC. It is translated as CASSYSDRFLSYGYTF.